The present entry profiles one T cell receptor beta chain with its context. As yet, its antigen is unknown. The germline V gene has CDR1 GTSNPN and CDR2 SVGIG (reference sequence). Trimming at V came to 0 bases and at J to 5 bases, leaving 4 bases not matched to a gene. The length of the CDR3 is 14 residues. PCR was performed using 60 Vbeta and 13 Jbeta primers. Assay used: immunoSEQ multiplex PCR; TCRdb lists only in-frame clones, some missing. The sample has approximately 190,000 clones, 75% to 90% seen once. These data are taken from a study of cytomegalovirus exposure and HLA in healthy donors. Study as a whole: From HLA-typed donors, an early data release held around 85 million unique TCRs.

Overall study results and limits: Some highly shared sequence variants likely arose as a pipeline artifact. Being productive about 87% or about 30% of the time was typical of most TCR beta V segments in an earlier analysis.

Sequenced material: PBMCs. V is TRBV30 and J is TRBJ2-3; the match to TRBD2 covers 8 bases. The clonotype originates from a woman in her forties or fifties in good health and CMV-seropositive. This chain's CDR3 is CAWSVRAGVDTQYF. CDR3 DNA: TGTGCCTGGAGTGTACGAGCGGGGGTAGATACGCAGTATTTT.